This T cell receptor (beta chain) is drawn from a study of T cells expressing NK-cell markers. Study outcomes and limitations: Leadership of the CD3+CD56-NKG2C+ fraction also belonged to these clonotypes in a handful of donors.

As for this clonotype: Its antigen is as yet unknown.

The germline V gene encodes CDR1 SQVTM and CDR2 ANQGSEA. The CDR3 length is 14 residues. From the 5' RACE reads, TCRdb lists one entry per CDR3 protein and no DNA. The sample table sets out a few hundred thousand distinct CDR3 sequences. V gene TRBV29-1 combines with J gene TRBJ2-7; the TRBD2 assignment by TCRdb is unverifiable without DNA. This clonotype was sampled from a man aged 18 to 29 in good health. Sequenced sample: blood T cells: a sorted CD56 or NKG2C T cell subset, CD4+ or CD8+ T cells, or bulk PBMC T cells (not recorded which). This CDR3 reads CSGTGTSAPYEQYF.